This T cell receptor (beta chain) was captured in a study of OX40 agonist ivuxolimab in advanced cancers. Some clones are missing from TCRdb's copy, which holds only in-frame ones; the method was immunoSEQ multiplex PCR. In the table there are some 45,000 clones, approximately 90% of which are singletons. Peripheral blood came from all dose cohorts at three timepoints. This clone occurred once. Its antigen is currently unknown. General study results and limits: Among some nonresponders, normalized T-cell clonal expansion was also low. The study observed clonal expansion of CD4+ and CD8+ blood T cells by week 6 at 0.1 to 3.0 mg/kg.

With 6 bases clipped from V and 1 base from J, the junction kept 8 bases outside the gene matches. The V gene's germline CDR1 is MDHEN and CDR2 SYDVKM. The CDR3 is 15 residues long. The clonotype comes from an adult with an advanced solid tumor such as melanoma, head and neck, liver or kidney cancer. Sequences were derived from CD4+ or CD8+ T cells sorted from blood, sampled in a trial of the OX40 agonist ivuxolimab. The V and J genes are TRBV28 and TRBJ1-1; 7 bases map to TRBD1. Written as DNA, the CDR3 is TGTGCCAGCAGACCCGAGGGGGCTTGGAACACTGAAGCTTTCTTT. Encoded protein: CASRPEGAWNTEAFF. Looking up the rest from reference TRBV28 and TRBJ1-1 gives the full variable domain: DVKVTQSSRYLVKRTGEKVFLECVQDMDHENMFWYRQDPGLGLRLIYFSYDVKMKEKGDIPEGYSVSREKKERFSLILESASTNQTSMYLCASRPEGAWNTEAFFGQGTRLTVV.